The present TCR beta chain was sequenced within a study of CXCR3-negative and CXCR3-positive naive CD8 T cells. Study-wide results and caveats: Surface CD5 was comparable between naive subsets; TCR strength was inferred from TRB CDR3 properties. The TRB CDR3s that CXCR3-positive naive cells carried were more hydrophobic than those of CXCR3-negative naive cells. Naive cells used TRBV-TRBJ genes in much the same way whether CXCR3-negative or CXCR3-positive; memory cells did not. Fresh PBMCs went into most assays, and CXCR3 expression partly declined after cryopreservation.

Concerning this clonotype: Its antigen is currently unknown.

CDR1 is SQVTM, CDR2 ANQGSEA, per germline. CDR3 size: 13 residues. Preparation of TRB cDNA libraries relied on 5' RACE carrying UMI labels. One entry per CDR3 protein, without DNA, is what TCRdb gives after re-calling the 5' RACE reads. The sample's table shows 130,000 to 150,000 distinct CDR3 sequences. V gene TRBV29-1 combines with J gene TRBJ2-2; TCRdb's D call, TRBD1, is unchecked because there is no DNA. Sample: naive CXCR3+ CD8+ T cells from blood. The subset here: CD45RO-CCR7+CD27+CD95- naive CD8+ T cells expressing CXCR3 (TNR3+). This clonotype was sampled from a human donor in good health. Some clones in this sample may be carry-over from other donors' samples. The CDR3 sequence: CSVEGRGGGELFF.